This passage covers 4 T cell receptor beta chains from one sample sequenced in a study of Ad26.COV2.S vaccination and SARS-CoV-2 variants. Treatment in this sample: around 19 received Ad26.COV2.S at low or high dose, single or two shots; roughly 5 received placebo; per-sample allocation not given. Sampling was performed 63 days after the first vaccine or placebo injection. Data came from immunoSEQ multiplex PCR; TCRdb stores just in-frame clones and leaves some out. The table shows 350,000 to 400,000 clones, with about nine tenths occurring only once. This material consisted of peripheral blood, taken in a trial of Ad26.COV2.S vaccine versus placebo. These receptors originate from a person aged 18-65 years who received the Ad26.COV2.S COVID-19 vaccine or a placebo.

The CDR3 DNA follows: TGTGCCAGCCAGGGACACATGAACACTGAAGCTTTCTTT. Amino acid sequence: CASQGHMNTEAFF. J is TRBJ1-1 and V is TRBV10-3, with D perhaps matching TRBD1 (6 bases). Per the germline V gene, CDR1 is ENHRY and CDR2 is SYGVKD. Trimming shortened V by 10 bases and J by 0 bases, and 12 bases separated the two germline ends. The CDR3 runs 13 residues.

V gene TRBV3-1 (or the pseudogene TRBV3-2) combines with J gene TRBJ1-1; a weak D match, TRBD1 (6 bases). The germline V and J ends were trimmed by 2 bases and 0 bases, with 13 bases remaining between them. The CDR3 consists of 16 residues. Germline values: CDR1 LGHDT, CDR2 YNNKEL (reference sequence). The CDR3 here is CASSQLGGGLNTEAFF. The CDR3 bases are TGTGCCAGCAGCCAACTGGGGGGCGGACTGAACACTGAAGCTTTCTTT.

V and J are TRBV7-2 and TRBJ2-5, with 7 bases lining up with TRBD2. Unmatched junction bases numbered 8, after V lost 2 bases and J lost 2 bases. CDR3 length: 16 residues. CDR1 SGHTA and CDR2 FQGNSA come from the germline V gene. CDR3 sequence (DNA): TGTGCCAGCAGCTTAATCTTGGCTAGCGGACAAGAGACCCAGTACTTC. Protein: CASSLILASGQETQYF.

The V gene is TRBV25-1, the J gene TRBJ1-4; D uncertain. Germline CDR1 reads MGHDK; CDR2 reads SYGVNS. V was trimmed by 1 base and J by 6 bases, leaving 6 bases between them. The CDR3 contains 13 residues. Here the CDR3 reads CASSELGYEKLFF. CDR3 nucleotides: TGTGCCAGCAGTGAATTGGGGTATGAAAAACTGTTTTTT.